These T cell receptor beta chains were read from a single sample in a study of shared clonotypes between healthy human individuals. Data came from immunoSEQ multiplex PCR; TCRdb stores just in-frame clones and leaves some out. The sample carries about 2.2 million clones, more than 85% recorded once. Sequenced: naive CD8+ T cells from PBMCs. These receptor sequences come from a man younger than 30 in good health. Some clones in this sample may be carry-over from other donors' samples. The CDR3 runs from the conserved cysteine through the conserved F or W. Each record gives: V gene, J gene, D gene, clone size, CDR3 DNA, CDR3 protein. A D gene is named only where the DNA matches it firmly. Some rows have no size entry. The others give once, few or many, or a class for an expanded clone.

TRBV7-8	TRBJ2-7	.	.	TGTGCCAGCAGTTTATCTAGCCGTCTCGTCTACGAGCAGTACTTC	CASSLSSRLVYEQYF
TRBV4-3	TRBJ2-2	.	.	TGCGCCAGCAGCCAAGAAGGTGGGGCAGTTCGGACAACCGGGGAGCTGTTTTTT	CASSQEGGAVRTTGELFF
TRBV27	TRBJ2-5	.	.	TGTGCCAGCAGGGGGGAGACCCAGTACTTC	CASRGETQYF
TRBV1	TRBJ2-7	.	.	TGCACCAGCAGCCCGTTGGACGGAAGCTCCTACGAGCAGTACTTC	CTSSPLDGSSYEQYF
TRBV7-9	TRBJ1-2	.	.	TGTGCCAGCAGCTCCACGGACCCAGCCCGAGGTGGCTACACCTTC	CASSSTDPARGGYTF
TRBV27	TRBJ2-1	.	.	TGTGCCAGCAGTTTAAGGACTCTCACAAATGAGCAGTTCTTC	CASSLRTLTNEQFF
TRBV9	TRBJ1-2	.	.	TGTGCCAGCAGCGTAGGTAGGCCTGCCACTGGCTACACCTTC	CASSVGRPATGYTF
TRBV7-8	TRBJ1-1	.	.	TGTGCCAGCAGCTTAAGCAGGGGTCGGAGGAAGACTGAAGCTTTCTTT	CASSLSRGRRKTEAFF
TRBV4-2	TRBJ2-1	TRBD2	.	TGTGCCAGCAGCCAAGAGGCGGGAGAAGCCTACAATGAGCAGTTCTTC	CASSQEAGEAYNEQFF
TRBV9	TRBJ2-7	TRBD2	.	TGTGCCAGCAGCGTGGGAGCGGGGAGCGCCTACGAGCAGTACTTC	CASSVGAGSAYEQYF
TRBV5-1	TRBJ2-1	TRBD1	.	TGCGCCAGCAGCTTGGAGGGCACAGGGGGCTTCCACAATGAGCAGTTCTTC	CASSLEGTGGFHNEQFF
TRBV7-9	TRBJ1-2	.	.	TGTGCCAGCAGTAGCGTAGCGGGAGAGGGCTACACCTTC	CASSSVAGEGYTF
TRBV7-9	TRBJ2-5	.	.	TGTGCCAGCAGCTTAGCGGACAGCCAAGAGACCCAGTACTTC	CASSLADSQETQYF
TRBV25-1	TRBJ2-7	.	few	TGTGCCAGCAGTGGTTGGCTTTCCGCCGAGCAGTACTTC	CASSGWLSAEQYF
TRBV7-8	TRBJ2-3	.	.	TGTGCCAGCAGCTTAGCAGGCAGCACAGATACGCAGTATTTT	CASSLAGSTDTQYF
TRBV7-3	TRBJ2-3	TRBD2	.	TGTGCCAGCAGCTATGGACTAGCGGGAGGAGAAGATACGCAGTATTTT	CASSYGLAGGEDTQYF
TRBV27	TRBJ2-7	.	.	TGTGCCAGCAGTTGGGCCGTCCGCGCTACCTACGAGCAGTACTTC	CASSWAVRATYEQYF
TRBV4-3	TRBJ2-3	TRBD2	.	TGCGCCAGCAGCCAAGATGGGCTAGCGGGAGTCACAGATACGCAGTATTTT	CASSQDGLAGVTDTQYF
TRBV27	TRBJ2-1	TRBD2	.	TGTGCCAGCAGTTTAGGTAGCGGGAGTTACAATGAGCAGTTCTTC	CASSLGSGSYNEQFF
TRBV7-3	TRBJ2-3	TRBD2	.	TGTGCCAGCAGTTTGACCGGCGGGAGCGGGCGGATGAAGTATTTT	CASSLTGGSGRMKYF
TRBV28	TRBJ2-7	.	.	TGTGCCAGCACCATAGGGACGGTACATAGCTCCTACGAGCAGTACTTC	CASTIGTVHSSYEQYF
TRBV7-9	TRBJ1-2	.	once	TGTGCCAGCAGCTTGTCAGGATATCATGGCTACACCTTC	CASSLSGYHGYTF
TRBV11-2	TRBJ2-3	TRBD1	.	TGTGCCAGCAGCTCTCGGACAGGGTCCAAAGATACGCAGTATTTT	CASSSRTGSKDTQYF
TRBV27	TRBJ1-5	.	few	TGTGCCAGCAGTTTAACGGCTGGGCTTGATCAGCCCCAGCATTTT	CASSLTAGLDQPQHF
TRBV9	TRBJ2-7	.	.	TGTGCCAGCAGCGTAGGCGATCTCCGCGAGCAGTACTTC	CASSVGDLREQYF
TRBV5-4	TRBJ1-1	.	.	TGTGCCAGCAGCAAGGACATAATGGGCACTGAAGCTTTCTTT	CASSKDIMGTEAFF
TRBV27	TRBJ2-3	.	.	TGTGCCAGCAGTTTATGGGCAGGGGGGCAAGATACGCAGTATTTT	CASSLWAGGQDTQYF
TRBV30	TRBJ2-1	.	.	TGTGCCTGGAGTGTTCTGGACAGCAATGAGCAGTTCTTC	CAWSVLDSNEQFF
TRBV28	TRBJ2-7	TRBD2	.	TGTGCCAGCGGTGCGGGGGCCTACGAGCAGTACTTC	CASGAGAYEQYF
TRBV7-9	TRBJ2-7	TRBD1	.	TGTGCCAGCAGCCTTCCGGGACAGTGGGACTACGAGCAGTACTTC	CASSLPGQWDYEQYF
TRBV5-1	TRBJ2-3	.	.	TGCGCCAGCAGCTTCAAGGCCCAAGATCTAGAGTATTTT	CASSFKAQDLEYF
TRBV9	TRBJ2-1	TRBD2	.	TGTGCCAGCACCTCCGGGCTTGGCGGGAGGCAGGGTGAGCAGTTCTTC	CASTSGLGGRQGEQFF
TRBV5-4	TRBJ2-2	TRBD2	.	TGTGCCAGCAGCACCGGACTAGCGGGGAACACCGGGGAGCTGTTTTTT	CASSTGLAGNTGELFF
TRBV2	TRBJ1-2	.	.	TGTGCCAGCAGCGAAGCGGGACACTCCCCCACTAACTATGGCTACACCTTC	CASSEAGHSPTNYGYTF
TRBV27	TRBJ2-7	TRBD2	.	TGTGCCAGCACCATCCAAGCGGGAGGGGACTACGAGCAGTACTTC	CASTIQAGGDYEQYF
TRBV27	TRBJ2-3	TRBD2	.	TGTGCCAGCAGCGAACGGACTAGCGGAACAGATACGCAGTATTTT	CASSERTSGTDTQYF
TRBV28	TRBJ2-7	TRBD2	once	TGTGCCAGCAGTTCCATGACTAGCGGGAGATCCGAGCAGTACTTC	CASSSMTSGRSEQYF
TRBV7-8	TRBJ1-2	.	.	TGTGCCAGCAGCTTAGGGGCCGAATGGACGGCGAACTATGGCTACACCTTC	CASSLGAEWTANYGYTF
TRBV28	TRBJ2-5	TRBD2	.	TGTGCCAGCAGACAACCGGGACTAGCGATGGAGACCCAGTACTTC	CASRQPGLAMETQYF
TRBV5-5	TRBJ1-1	.	.	TGTGCCAGCAGCTTGCCGGACGGGGAAGCTTTCTTT	CASSLPDGEAFF
TRBV10-3	TRBJ1-1	TRBD1	.	TGTGCCATCAGTGACACCGGGACAGGGGGCTGGCGTGAAGCTTTCTTT	CAISDTGTGGWREAFF
TRBV6-5	TRBJ2-5	.	.	TGTGCCAGCAGTTGGAACAACCAAGAGACCCAGTACTTC	CASSWNNQETQYF
TRBV19	TRBJ2-7	TRBD1	.	TGTGCCAGTAAGGGGGCAGGAGAAACCTACGAGCAGTACTTC	CASKGAGETYEQYF
TRBV7-9	TRBJ2-3	.	.	TGTGCCAGCAGCCCTCACGGAGATACGCAGTATTTT	CASSPHGDTQYF
TRBV7-3	TRBJ2-3	.	.	TGTGCCAGCAGCTTAGGGCCCCGCGCAGATACGCAGTATTTT	CASSLGPRADTQYF
TRBV25-1	TRBJ2-5	.	.	TGTGCCAGCAGTGAATGGGGACAGCCCCTCGGGAGGGAGACCCAGTACTTC	CASSEWGQPLGRETQYF
TRBV29-1	TRBJ2-7	.	.	TGCAGCGCCAAAGACAGGGAGGCCTACGAGCAGTACTTC	CSAKDREAYEQYF
TRBV27	TRBJ1-5	.	.	TGTGCCAGCAGTTCCGGGGGGAGCAATCAGCCCCAGCATTTT	CASSSGGSNQPQHF
TRBV4-3	TRBJ1-1	.	.	TGCGCCAGCAGCCCCTCGACGGTGGACACTGAAGCTTTCTTT	CASSPSTVDTEAFF
TRBV6-1	TRBJ1-5	.	.	TGTGCCAGCAGTGAAGCGCTTCGTCGGCAGCCCCAGCATTTT	CASSEALRRQPQHF
TRBV7-9	TRBJ1-3	.	.	TGTGCCAGCAGCTTAGTCGCCTTCGCGGTTGATTTTAGGAGAAACACCATATATTTT	CASSLVAFAVDFRRNTIYF
TRBV19	TRBJ2-1	.	.	TGTGCCAGTAGTATGAATGCTGTTCGCCATGAGCAGTTCTTC	CASSMNAVRHEQFF
TRBV11-3	TRBJ2-3	TRBD2	.	TGTGCCAGCAGCTTCCGGGAGGGTGGCGCAGATACGCAGTATTTT	CASSFREGGADTQYF
TRBV5-6	TRBJ2-3	TRBD2	.	TGTGCCAGCAGCGTCGTCTTTGCGGGAGAGGCAGATACGCAGTATTTT	CASSVVFAGEADTQYF
TRBV4-2	TRBJ2-7	.	.	TGTGCCAGCAGCCAAGATCTTGTCGTGACAGTCTACGAGCAGTACTTC	CASSQDLVVTVYEQYF
TRBV4-2	TRBJ1-4	.	.	TGTGCCAGCAGCCAAGATCCCAGGGTTGGTGAAAAACTGTTTTTT	CASSQDPRVGEKLFF
TRBV27	TRBJ2-1	.	.	TGTGCCAGCAGCCCCACAGGAACCTACAATGAGCAGTTCTTC	CASSPTGTYNEQFF
TRBV11-2	TRBJ2-7	TRBD2	.	TGTGCCAGCAGCTTAATTTCCACAGCGACTAGCGGGGCCCTCTACGAGCAGTACTTC	CASSLISTATSGALYEQYF
TRBV30	TRBJ1-2	.	.	TGTGCCTGGAGGGTATCATTTTATGGCTACACCTTC	CAWRVSFYGYTF
TRBV14	TRBJ2-7	TRBD2	.	TGTGCCAGCAGCCAACGCAGCGGGAGACAATACGAGCAGTACTTC	CASSQRSGRQYEQYF